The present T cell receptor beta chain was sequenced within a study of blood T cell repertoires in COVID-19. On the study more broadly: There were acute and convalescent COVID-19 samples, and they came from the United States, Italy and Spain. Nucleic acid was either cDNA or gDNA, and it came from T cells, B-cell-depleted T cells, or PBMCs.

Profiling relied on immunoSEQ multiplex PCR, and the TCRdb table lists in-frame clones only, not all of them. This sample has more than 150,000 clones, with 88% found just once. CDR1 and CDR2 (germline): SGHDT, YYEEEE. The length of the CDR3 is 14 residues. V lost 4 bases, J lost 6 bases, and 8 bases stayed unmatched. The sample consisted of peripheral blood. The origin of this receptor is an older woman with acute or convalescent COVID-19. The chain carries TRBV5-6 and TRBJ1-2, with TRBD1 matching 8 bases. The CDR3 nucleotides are TGTGCCAGCAGCAGCTTGGACAGGGAGAATGGCTACACCTTC. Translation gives CASSSLDRENGYTF.